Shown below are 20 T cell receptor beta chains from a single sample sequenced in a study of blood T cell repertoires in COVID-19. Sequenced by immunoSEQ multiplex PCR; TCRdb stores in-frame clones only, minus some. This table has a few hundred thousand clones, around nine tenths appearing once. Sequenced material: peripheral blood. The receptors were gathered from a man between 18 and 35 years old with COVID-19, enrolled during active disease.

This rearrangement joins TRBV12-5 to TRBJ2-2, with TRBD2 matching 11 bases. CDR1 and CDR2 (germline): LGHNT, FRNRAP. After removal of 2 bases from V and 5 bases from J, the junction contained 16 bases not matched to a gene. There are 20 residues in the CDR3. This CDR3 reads CASGLLLAGVLERSTGELFF. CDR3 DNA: TGTGCTAGTGGTTTGTTACTAGCGGGGGTATTGGAGAGGTCGACCGGGGAGCTGTTTTTT.

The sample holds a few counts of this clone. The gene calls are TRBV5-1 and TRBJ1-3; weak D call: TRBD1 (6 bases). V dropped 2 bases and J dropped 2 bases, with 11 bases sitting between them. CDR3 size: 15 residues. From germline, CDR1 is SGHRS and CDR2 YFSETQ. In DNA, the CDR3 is TGCGCCAGCAGCTTCACAGGGTCGGCTGGAAACACCATATATTTT. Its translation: CASSFTGSAGNTIYF.

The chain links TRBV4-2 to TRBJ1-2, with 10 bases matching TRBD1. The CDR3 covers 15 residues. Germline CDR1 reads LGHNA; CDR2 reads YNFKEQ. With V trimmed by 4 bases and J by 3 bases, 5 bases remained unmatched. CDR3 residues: CASSPRQGADYGYTF. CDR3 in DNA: TGTGCCAGCAGCCCGAGACAGGGGGCTGACTATGGCTACACCTTC.

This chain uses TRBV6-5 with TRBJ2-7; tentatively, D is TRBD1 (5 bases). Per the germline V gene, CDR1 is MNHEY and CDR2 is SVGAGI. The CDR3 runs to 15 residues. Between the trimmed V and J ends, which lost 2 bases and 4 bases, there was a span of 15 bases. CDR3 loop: CASSYRPGLPYEQYF. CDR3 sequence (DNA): TGTGCCAGCAGTTACCGGCCAGGGCTACCATACGAGCAGTACTTC.

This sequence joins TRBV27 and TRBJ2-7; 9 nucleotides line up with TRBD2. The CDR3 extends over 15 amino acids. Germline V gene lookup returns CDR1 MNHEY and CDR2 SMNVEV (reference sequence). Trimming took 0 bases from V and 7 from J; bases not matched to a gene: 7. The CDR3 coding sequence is TGTGCCAGCAGTTTATCTAGCGGGAGACTGGGGGAGCAGTACTTC. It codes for CASSLSSGRLGEQYF.

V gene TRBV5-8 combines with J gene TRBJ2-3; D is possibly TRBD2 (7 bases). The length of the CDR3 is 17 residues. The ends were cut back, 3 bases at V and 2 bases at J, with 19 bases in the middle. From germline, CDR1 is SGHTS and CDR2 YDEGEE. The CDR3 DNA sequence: TGTGCCAGCAGCTCACAGGGAGGGCGGACTCACACAGATACGCAGTATTTT. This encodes CASSSQGGRTHTDTQYF. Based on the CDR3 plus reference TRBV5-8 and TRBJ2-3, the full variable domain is EAGVTQSPTHLIKTRGQQATLRCSPISGHTSVYWYQQALGLGLQFLLWYDEGEERNRGNFPPRFSGRQFPNYSSELNVNALELEDSALYLCASSSQGGRTHTDTQYFGPGTRLTVL.

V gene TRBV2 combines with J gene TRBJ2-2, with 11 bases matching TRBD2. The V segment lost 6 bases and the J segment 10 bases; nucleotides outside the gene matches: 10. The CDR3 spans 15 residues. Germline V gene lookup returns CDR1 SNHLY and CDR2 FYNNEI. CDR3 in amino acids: CASRKTSGSNPELFF. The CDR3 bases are TGTGCCAGCAGAAAAACTAGCGGGAGTAATCCGGAGCTGTTTTTT.

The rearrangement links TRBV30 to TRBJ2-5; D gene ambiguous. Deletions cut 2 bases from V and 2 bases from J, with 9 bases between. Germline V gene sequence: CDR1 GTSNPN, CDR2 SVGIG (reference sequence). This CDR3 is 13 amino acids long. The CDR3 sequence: CAWSSGSQETQYF. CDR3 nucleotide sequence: TGTGCCTGGAGTAGTGGCAGTCAAGAGACCCAGTACTTC.

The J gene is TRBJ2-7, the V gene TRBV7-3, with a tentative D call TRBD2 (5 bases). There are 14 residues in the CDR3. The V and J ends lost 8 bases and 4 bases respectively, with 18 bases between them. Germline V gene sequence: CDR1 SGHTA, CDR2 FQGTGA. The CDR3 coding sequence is TGTGCCAGCTGCCCTCGGACTCCCTGTTACGAGCAGTACTTC. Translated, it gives CASCPRTPCYEQYF.

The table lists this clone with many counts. CDR3: CASRGGTSGISNTGELFF. CDR3 bases: TGTGCCAGCAGAGGCGGGACTAGCGGCATCTCGAACACCGGGGAGCTGTTTTTT. This chain links TRBV14 with TRBJ2-2; 11 nucleotides align to TRBD2. In germline, CDR1 is SGHDN, CDR2 FVKESK. V shed 6 bases, J shed 0 bases, and the junction held 9 bases outside the gene matches. This CDR3 is built from 18 residues.

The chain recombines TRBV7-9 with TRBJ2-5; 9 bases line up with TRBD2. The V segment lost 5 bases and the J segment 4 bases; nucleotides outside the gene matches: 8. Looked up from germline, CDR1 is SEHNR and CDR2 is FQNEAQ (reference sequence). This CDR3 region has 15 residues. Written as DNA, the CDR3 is TGTGCCAGCAGCCGAGGGGGACTAGCATTAGAGACCCAGTACTTC. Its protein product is CASSRGGLALETQYF.

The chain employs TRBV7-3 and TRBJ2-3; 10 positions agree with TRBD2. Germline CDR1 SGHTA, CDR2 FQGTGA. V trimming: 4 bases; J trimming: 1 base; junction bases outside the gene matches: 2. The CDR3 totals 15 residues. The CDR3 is CASSSGLAGTDTQYF. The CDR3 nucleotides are TGTGCCAGCAGCTCAGGACTAGCGGGCACAGATACGCAGTATTTT.

The CDR3 reads CASSEAIAATNEKLFF. CDR3 nucleotides: TGTGCCAGCAGTGAAGCTATAGCCGCAACTAATGAAAAACTGTTTTTT. The chain couples TRBV6-1 to TRBJ1-4; D is uncertain. There are 16 residues in the CDR3. V was trimmed by 0 bases and J by 0 bases, leaving 8 bases between them. Per the germline V gene, CDR1 is MNHNS and CDR2 is SASEGT.

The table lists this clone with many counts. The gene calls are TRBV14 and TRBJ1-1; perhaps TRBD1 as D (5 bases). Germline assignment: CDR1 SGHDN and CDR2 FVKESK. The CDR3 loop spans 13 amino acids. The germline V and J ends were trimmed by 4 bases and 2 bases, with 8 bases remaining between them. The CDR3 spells CASSPDSNTEAFF. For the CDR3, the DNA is TGTGCCAGCAGCCCCGACAGTAACACTGAAGCTTTCTTT.

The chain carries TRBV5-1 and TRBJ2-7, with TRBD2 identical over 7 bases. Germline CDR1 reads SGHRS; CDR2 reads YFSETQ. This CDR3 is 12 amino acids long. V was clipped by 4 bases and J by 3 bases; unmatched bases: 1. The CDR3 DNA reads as TGCGCCAGCAGCGGCGGGAGCTACGAGCAGTACTTC. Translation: CASSGGSYEQYF. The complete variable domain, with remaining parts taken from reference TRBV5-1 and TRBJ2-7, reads KAGVTQTPRYLIKTRGQQVTLSCSPISGHRSVSWYQQTPGQGLQFLFEYFSETQRNKGNFPGRFSGRQFSNSRSEMNVSTLELGDSALYLCASSGGSYEQYFGPGTRLTVT.

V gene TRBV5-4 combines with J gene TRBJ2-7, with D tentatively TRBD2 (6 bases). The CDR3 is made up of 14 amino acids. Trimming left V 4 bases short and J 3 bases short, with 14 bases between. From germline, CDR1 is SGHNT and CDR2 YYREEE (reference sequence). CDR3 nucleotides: TGTGCCAGCAGCCCTGGACTAAGATTCTACGAGCAGTACTTC. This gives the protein CASSPGLRFYEQYF.

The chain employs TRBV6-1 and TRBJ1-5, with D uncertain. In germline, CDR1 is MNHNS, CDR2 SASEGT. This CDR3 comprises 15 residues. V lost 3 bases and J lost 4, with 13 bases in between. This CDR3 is CASSDRARLNQPQHF. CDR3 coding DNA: TGTGCCAGCAGTGACCGCGCCCGCTTAAATCAGCCCCAGCATTTT.

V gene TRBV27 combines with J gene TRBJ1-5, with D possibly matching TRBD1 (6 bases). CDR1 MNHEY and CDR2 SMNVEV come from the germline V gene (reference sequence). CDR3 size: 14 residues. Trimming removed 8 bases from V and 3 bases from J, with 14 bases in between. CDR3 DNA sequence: TGTGCCAGCGGGGGCACAGGGTTCAATCAGCCCCAGCATTTT. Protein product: CASGGTGFNQPQHF.

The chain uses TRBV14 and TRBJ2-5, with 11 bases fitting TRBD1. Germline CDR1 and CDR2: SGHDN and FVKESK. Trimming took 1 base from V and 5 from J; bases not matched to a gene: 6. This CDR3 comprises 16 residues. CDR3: CASSQGGTGGSETQYF. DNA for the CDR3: TGTGCCAGCAGCCAAGGTGGGACAGGGGGTTCGGAGACCCAGTACTTC.

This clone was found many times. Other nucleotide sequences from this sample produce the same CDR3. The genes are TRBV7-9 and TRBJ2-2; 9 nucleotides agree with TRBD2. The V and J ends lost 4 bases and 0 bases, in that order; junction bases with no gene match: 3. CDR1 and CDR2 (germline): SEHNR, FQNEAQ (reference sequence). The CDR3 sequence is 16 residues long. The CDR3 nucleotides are TGTGCCAGCAGCTCCATAGCGGGAGCGAACACCGGGGAGCTGTTTTTT. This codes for CASSSIAGANTGELFF.